Listed here are 18 T cell receptor beta chains from one sample, sequenced in a study of cytomegalovirus exposure and HLA in healthy donors. With 60 Vbeta and 13 Jbeta primers, the PCR was carried out. This table comes from immunoSEQ multiplex PCR, and its TCRdb copy is limited to in-frame clones, with some not included. Among around 300,000 clones listed, about 90% were seen once. Sequenced: PBMCs. The receptor source for this set is a young woman in good health and CMV-seronegative.

This chain uses TRBV6-5 with TRBJ1-1, with D possibly TRBD1 on 6 matching bases. In germline, CDR1 is MNHEY, CDR2 SVGAGI. CDR3 length: 14 amino acids. The germline V and J ends were trimmed by 0 bases and 9 bases, with 14 bases remaining between them. The CDR3 region is CASSYSGAVSKAFF. The CDR3 coding sequence is TGTGCCAGCAGTTACTCGGGGGCGGTCTCTAAAGCTTTCTTT.

V is TRBV6-5 and J is TRBJ2-1, with D perhaps matching TRBD1 (6 bases). The germline V and J ends were trimmed by 5 bases and 5 bases, with 16 bases remaining between them. This CDR3 contains 15 residues. Germline V lookup: CDR1 MNHEY, CDR2 SVGAGI. This CDR3 reads CASSLPSEGDNEQFF. The DNA of the CDR3 is TGTGCCAGCAGTCTACCCTCCGAGGGGGACAATGAGCAGTTCTTC.

The rearrangement links TRBV5-1 to TRBJ2-3, with D perhaps matching TRBD1 (7 bases). Germline V CDR1 and CDR2: SGHRS, YFSETQ. This CDR3 is 11 amino acids long. Trimming took off 7 bases at V and 6 bases at J, with 9 bases between the two ends. As DNA, the CDR3 is TGCGCCAGCCAGGGGGGTGATACGCAGTATTTT. Its protein product is CASQGGDTQYF.

The CDR3 loop reads CASPGGTISLYEQYF. DNA for the CDR3: TGTGCCAGCCCCGGTGGGACTATCTCCCTCTACGAGCAGTACTTC. The chain links TRBV9 to TRBJ2-7; TRBD2 agrees at 7 bases. Germline lookup yields CDR1 SGDLS and CDR2 YYNGEE. After removal of 7 bases from V and 3 bases from J, the junction contained 13 bases not matched to a gene. The CDR3 length is 15 residues.

The chain employs TRBV29-1 and TRBJ2-7; maybe TRBD2 (6 bases). This CDR3 has 13 amino acids. V shed 7 bases and J shed 3 bases, with 16 bases lying between them. Germline CDR1 reads SQVTM; CDR2 reads ANQGSEA. The CDR3 nucleotides read TGCAGCGCGATATCGGGACTCTTCTACGAGCAGTACTTC. Amino acids: CSAISGLFYEQYF.

This chain joins TRBV9 and TRBJ1-3; D is ambiguous. Trimming pared 3 bases from V and 0 bases from J, leaving 4 bases between. CDR3 length equals 13 residues. CDR1 SGDLS and CDR2 YYNGEE come from the germline V gene. As DNA, the CDR3 is TGTGCCAGCAGCGCTTTCTCTGGAAACACCATATATTTT. This translates into CASSAFSGNTIYF.

The chain recombines TRBV5-4 with TRBJ2-7, with D possibly TRBD2 on 6 matching bases. The CDR3 consists of 14 residues. V gave up 7 bases and J gave up 0 bases, with 14 bases separating them. Germline lookup yields CDR1 SGHNT and CDR2 YYREEE (reference sequence). The CDR3 coding sequence is TGTGCCAGCGGGGACGCGGGGAGCTCCTACGAGCAGTACTTC. Protein product: CASGDAGSSYEQYF.

The rearrangement links TRBV11-3 to TRBJ1-1; D ambiguous. This CDR3 spans 13 amino acids. Germline values: CDR1 SGHNT, CDR2 YENEEA. V was clipped by 3 bases and J by 4 bases, with 9 bases between them. DNA of the CDR3: TGTGCCAGCAGCTTTGGGCAAGGCACTGAAGCTTTCTTT. Translating gives CASSFGQGTEAFF.

The chain joins TRBV12-5 to TRBJ2-5, with 8 bases matching TRBD1. The CDR3 is made up of 12 amino acids. Trimming cost V 1 base and J 10 bases; bases outside gene matches: 2. CDR1 LGHNT and CDR2 FRNRAP come from the germline V gene. CDR3 sequence (DNA): TGTGCTAGTGGTTTGGGACAGGGGATCCAGTACTTC. Protein product: CASGLGQGIQYF.

The rearrangement links TRBV2 to TRBJ1-2; 9 bases are shared with TRBD1. The germline V gene has CDR1 SNHLY and CDR2 FYNNEI. The length of the CDR3 is 16 residues. V dropped 2 bases and J dropped 5; count of bases not matched to a gene: 9. CDR3 nucleotide sequence: TGTGCCAGCAGTGAAAGTAAGAGACAGGGGGTATATGGCTACACCTTC. It yields the protein CASSESKRQGVYGYTF.

V and J are TRBV5-1 and TRBJ1-6; D possibly corresponds to TRBD1 (6 bases). The CDR3 length is 16 residues. The V gene's germline CDR1 is SGHRS and CDR2 YFSETQ. Trimming cost V 4 bases and J 2 bases, with 13 bases left between them. CDR3 nucleotide sequence: TGCGCCAGCAGCCCCACAGGGATGACCTATAATTCACCCCTCCACTTT. As protein: CASSPTGMTYNSPLHF.

The chain recombines TRBV5-5 with TRBJ1-2; TRBD1 might be the D (5 bases). CDR3 length: 15 residues. Trimming took off 3 bases at V and 13 bases at J, with 25 bases between the two ends. CDR1 and CDR2 (germline): SGHKS, YYEKEE (reference sequence). DNA of the CDR3: TGTGCCAGCAGCTCCCTGCCGCGGGACGGTTCCCCCTCCACCTTC. Its protein is CASSSLPRDGSPSTF.

The rearrangement uses TRBV6-6 and TRBJ1-1; 9 bases map to TRBD1. J gave up 11 bases and V 6 bases, and 7 bases lay outside the gene matches. CDR1 and CDR2 (germline): MNHNY, SVGAGI (reference sequence). This CDR3 is 12 amino acids long. The CDR3 here is CASSSGTGNAFF. DNA of the CDR3: TGTGCCAGCAGCAGCGGGACAGGGAACGCTTTCTTT.

The CDR3 DNA sequence: TGTGCCAGTAGTATGGGGGCACCCGATCAGCCCCAGCATTTT. Amino acids: CASSMGAPDQPQHF. The chain joins TRBV19 to TRBJ1-5; weak D call: TRBD1 (6 bases). Germline CDR1 and CDR2: LNHDA and SQIVND (reference sequence). The CDR3 is 14 residues long. V was pared by 3 bases and J by 5 bases, with 11 bases between.

This chain joins TRBV7-3 and TRBJ1-2; D is perhaps TRBD1 (5 bases). The CDR3 sequence is 16 residues long. Trimming cost V 4 bases and J 4 bases, with 19 bases left between them. CDR1 SGHTA and CDR2 FQGTGA come from the germline V gene. CDR3 coding DNA: TGTGCCAGCAGCTCCCTAGGCGGGGCAGGGACCTATGGCTACACCTTC. This encodes CASSSLGGAGTYGYTF. Variable domain in full (rest from reference TRBV7-3 and TRBJ1-2): GAGVSQTPSNKVTEKGKYVELRCDPISGHTALYWYRQSLGQGPEFLIYFQGTGAADDSGLPNDRFFAVRPEGSVSTLKIQRTERGDSAVYLCASSSLGGAGTYGYTFGSGTRLTVV.

The V and J genes are TRBV5-1 and TRBJ2-5; D might be TRBD2 (6 bases). V lost 3 bases and J lost 3, with 9 bases in between. Germline CDR1 SGHRS, CDR2 YFSETQ. CDR3 length: 13 amino acids. The CDR3 coding sequence is TGCGCCAGCAGCTGGGGACTTGAAGAGACCCAGTACTTC. Its protein is CASSWGLEETQYF.

V and J are TRBV7-3 and TRBJ1-1; possible D gene TRBD1, 5 bases. With 2 bases removed from V and 8 bases from J, the gap between germline ends came to 15 bases. The CDR3 has 14 amino acids. The germline V gene has CDR1 SGHTA and CDR2 FQGTGA. The CDR3 region has the DNA TGTGCCAGCAGCTTATCCGGGGGGTCGCAGGAAGCTTTCTTT. This gives the protein CASSLSGGSQEAFF.

This rearrangement joins TRBV7-3 to TRBJ2-3; D unresolved. The V gene lost 4 bases and the J gene lost 2 bases, with 7 bases spanning the gap. Germline-derived CDR1 and CDR2 are SGHTA and FQGTGA. CDR3 length: 13 amino acids. The CDR3 loop reads CASSSLNTDTQYF. CDR3 nucleotide sequence: TGTGCCAGCAGCTCCCTTAACACAGATACGCAGTATTTT.